The 3 T cell receptor beta chains below all came from one sample that was sequenced in a study of blood T cell repertoires in COVID-19. Assay used: immunoSEQ multiplex PCR; TCRdb lists only in-frame clones, some missing. This sample has 200,000 to 250,000 clones, with around 90% found just once. The specimen was peripheral blood. These receptor sequences come from a young woman who had recovered from COVID-19.

This sequence joins TRBV19 and TRBJ1-6; D remains unclear. The CDR3 spans 15 residues. Germline lookup yields CDR1 LNHDA and CDR2 SQIVND (reference sequence). Trimming removed 3 bases from V and 10 bases from J, with 16 bases in between. The CDR3 DNA reads TGTGCCAGTAGTATCGAGGGAGATCGAGGATCACCCCTCCACTTT. It specifies CASSIEGDRGSPLHF.

This clone was detected only a few times. This chain uses TRBV28 with TRBJ2-7, with 10 nucleotides matching TRBD2. Germline trimming cut 6 bases from V and 0 bases from J; bases unmatched to any gene: 8. Germline CDR1 and CDR2: MDHEN and SYDVKM. The CDR3 spans 16 residues. The CDR3 sequence: CASSGLAAQSSYEQYF. The DNA for the CDR3 is TGTGCCAGCAGCGGACTAGCGGCCCAGAGCTCCTACGAGCAGTACTTC.

The J gene is TRBJ2-1, the V gene TRBV9; tentative D call: TRBD1 (6 bases). The V gene's germline CDR1 is SGDLS and CDR2 YYNGEE. This CDR3 is built from 15 residues. Trimming removed 4 bases from V and 5 bases from J, with 16 bases in between. CDR3 amino acids: CASSRGGWPDNEQFF. The CDR3 nucleotides are TGTGCCAGCAGCCGAGGGGGTTGGCCTGACAATGAGCAGTTCTTC.